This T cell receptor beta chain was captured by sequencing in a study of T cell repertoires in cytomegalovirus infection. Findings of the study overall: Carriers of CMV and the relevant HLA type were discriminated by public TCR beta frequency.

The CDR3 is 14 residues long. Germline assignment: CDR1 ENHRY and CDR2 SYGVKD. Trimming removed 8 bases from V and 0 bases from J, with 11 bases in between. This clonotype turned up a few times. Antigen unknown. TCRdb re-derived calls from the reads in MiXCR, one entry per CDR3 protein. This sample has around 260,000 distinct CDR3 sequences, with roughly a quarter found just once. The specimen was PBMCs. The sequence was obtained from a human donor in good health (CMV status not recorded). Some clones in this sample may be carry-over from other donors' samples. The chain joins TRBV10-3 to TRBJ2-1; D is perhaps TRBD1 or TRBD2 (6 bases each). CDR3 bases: TGTGCCATCGGGGGGACACGCTCCTACAATGAGCAGTTCTTC. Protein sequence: CAIGGTRSYNEQFF.